The 31 T cell receptor beta chains below come from one sample, sequenced in a study of blood T cell repertoires in COVID-19. Using immunoSEQ multiplex PCR, the repertoire was profiled, and TCRdb retains in-frame clones only, with some absent. Among fewer than 400,000 clones listed, around 84% were seen once. The sample taken for sequencing was peripheral blood. Source of these receptors: a woman between 18 and 29 years old with acute or convalescent COVID-19.

This sequence joins TRBV19 and TRBJ1-2, with D possibly TRBD1 on 5 matching bases. The CDR3 is made up of 13 amino acids. V shed 3 bases and J shed 0 bases, with 5 bases lying between them. Per the germline V gene, CDR1 is LNHDA and CDR2 is SQIVND (reference sequence). The CDR3 sequence: CASSMDTNYGYTF. For the CDR3, the DNA is TGTGCCAGTAGTATGGACACTAACTATGGCTACACCTTC.

This chain connects TRBV6-1 to TRBJ1-6; 8 nucleotides agree with TRBD1. This CDR3 spans 14 amino acids. Germline assignment: CDR1 MNHNS and CDR2 SASEGT. With 1 base clipped from V and 10 bases from J, the junction kept 3 bases outside the gene matches. CDR3 sequence: CASSEGTGNSPLHF. Here the CDR3 DNA reads TGTGCCAGCAGTGAAGGGACAGGGAACTCACCCCTCCACTTT.

This clone was seen only once. The chain has TRBV11-2 and TRBJ2-7; D perhaps matches TRBD1 (6 bases). The CDR3 totals 16 residues. The germline V gene encodes CDR1 SGHAT and CDR2 FQNNGV. Trimming stripped 4 bases from V and 2 bases from J, with 18 bases between. This CDR3 reads CASSSQAGTPTYEQYF. The DNA for the CDR3 is TGTGCCAGCAGCTCTCAAGCCGGGACACCTACCTACGAGCAGTACTTC.

The chain combines TRBV18 with TRBJ2-2; 10 bases match TRBD1. Germline V CDR1 and CDR2: KGHSH, LQKENI. Losses at the gene ends were 4 bases for V and 0 bases for J; bases not matched to a gene: 2. The CDR3 length is 16 residues. For the CDR3, the DNA is TGTGCCAGCTCACAGGGACAGGGGTCGAACACCGGGGAGCTGTTTTTT. Translating it yields CASSQGQGSNTGELFF.

The V and J genes are TRBV5-1 and TRBJ2-7; the match to TRBD1 covers 9 bases. In germline, CDR1 is SGHRS, CDR2 YFSETQ. This CDR3 is built from 15 residues. With V trimmed by 0 bases and J by 5 bases, 6 bases remained unmatched. The CDR3: CASSLGGQGVHEQYF. The CDR3 DNA follows: TGCGCCAGCAGCTTGGGGGGACAGGGAGTTCACGAGCAGTACTTC.

Of note for this clone: Different DNA sequences within this sample yield the same CDR3. This rearrangement joins TRBV27 to TRBJ2-7; D is perhaps TRBD2 (6 bases). Trimming pared 2 bases from V and 0 bases from J, leaving 8 bases between. The CDR3 is 14 amino acids. Germline V gene lookup returns CDR1 MNHEY and CDR2 SMNVEV (reference sequence). The CDR3 loop is CASSLQGGSYEQYF. CDR3 DNA sequence: TGTGCCAGCAGTTTACAGGGAGGCTCCTACGAGCAGTACTTC.

The J gene is TRBJ1-1, the V gene TRBV24-1; no firm D call. CDR1 is KGHDR and CDR2 is SFDVKD in the germline V gene. V was pared by 5 bases and J by 4 bases, with 7 bases between. This CDR3 is 12 amino acids long. The CDR3 sequence: CATSGRGTEAFF. The CDR3 DNA reads as TGTGCCACCAGTGGCCGAGGCACTGAAGCTTTCTTT.

In its sample, this clone was seen a few times. The rearrangement joins TRBV29-1 to TRBJ1-2, with D possibly TRBD1 on 6 matching bases. The V and J ends lost 6 bases and 3 bases respectively, with 38 bases between them. Germline CDR1 is SQVTM and CDR2 is ANQGSEA. The CDR3 sequence is 21 residues long. This CDR3 reads CSVESMRLDQGQGLTYYGYTF. The CDR3 coding sequence is TGCAGCGTAGAGTCTATGCGGCTGGATCAGGGTCAGGGGTTGACTTACTATGGCTACACCTTC.

This clone was detected a few times. J is TRBJ2-1 and V is TRBV6-1; 9 bases align to TRBD2. The CDR3 is 15 residues long. The V and J ends lost 3 bases and 7 bases, in that order; junction bases with no gene match: 7. CDR1 and CDR2 from the germline V gene are MNHNS and SASEGT. CDR3 protein: CASSERTSAWNEQFF. DNA for the CDR3: TGTGCCAGCAGTGAGAGGACTAGCGCCTGGAATGAGCAGTTCTTC.

The CDR3 protein is CASKNDSTYEQYF. The CDR3 coding sequence is TGTGCCAGCAAAAATGACAGTACCTACGAGCAGTACTTC. The chain employs TRBV2 and TRBJ2-7; TRBD1 might be the D (5 bases). This CDR3 is 13 amino acids long. Per the germline V gene, CDR1 is SNHLY and CDR2 is FYNNEI. Trimming shortened V by 7 bases and J by 2 bases, and 12 bases separated the two germline ends. Using reference TRBV2 and TRBJ2-7 for the parts outside the CDR3, the full variable domain is EPEVTQTPSHQVTQMGQEVILRCVPISNHLYFYWYRQILGQKVEFLVSFYNNEISEKSEIFDDQFSVERPDGSNFTLKIRSTKLEDSAMYFCASKNDSTYEQYFGPGTRLTVT.

The gene calls are TRBV18 and TRBJ2-7, with D possibly being TRBD1 (5 bases). The V gene's germline CDR1 is KGHSH and CDR2 LQKENI. The CDR3 length is 15 residues. Between the trimmed V and J ends, which lost 0 bases and 2 bases, there was a span of 11 bases. The CDR3 loop is CASSPPLGVTYEQYF. Here the CDR3 DNA reads TGTGCCAGCTCACCACCTTTAGGGGTTACCTACGAGCAGTACTTC. The variable domain in full, completed from reference TRBV18 and TRBJ2-7, reads NAGVMQNPRHLVRRRGQEARLRCSPMKGHSHVYWYRQLPEEGLKFMVYLQKENIIDESGMPKERFSAEFPKEGPSILRIQQVVRGDSAAYFCASSPPLGVTYEQYFGPGTRLTVT.

This clone was counted once. This rearrangement joins TRBV6-5 to TRBJ1-2, with 8 positions matching TRBD1. CDR1 is MNHEY, CDR2 SVGAGI, per germline. This CDR3 has 15 residues. The V gene end was trimmed by 4 bases and the J gene end by 5 bases; junction bases not matched to a gene: 9. CDR3 sequence reads: CASSSGQAAWYGYTF. The CDR3 DNA sequence: TGTGCCAGCAGTTCGGGACAGGCTGCCTGGTATGGCTACACCTTC.

J is TRBJ2-7 and V is TRBV5-4; D remains ambiguous. Trimming shortened V by 0 bases and J by 0 bases, and 7 bases separated the two germline ends. This CDR3 contains 14 residues. Germline assignment: CDR1 SGHNT and CDR2 YYREEE (reference sequence). The CDR3 here is CASSLGLSSYEQYF. The CDR3 region has the DNA TGTGCCAGCAGCTTGGGATTGAGCTCCTACGAGCAGTACTTC. Full variable domain (rest looked up from reference TRBV5-4 and TRBJ2-7): ETGVTQSPTHLIKTRGQQVTLRCSSQSGHNTVSWYQQALGQGPQFIFQYYREEENGRGNFPPRFSGLQFPNYSSELNVNALELDDSALYLCASSLGLSSYEQYFGPGTRLTVT.

The J gene is TRBJ1-4, the V gene TRBV2; 10 nucleotides agree with TRBD1. The trim removed 3 bases at V and 6 bases at J, leaving 4 bases unmatched. This CDR3 is built from 15 residues. Per the germline V gene, CDR1 is SNHLY and CDR2 is FYNNEI. The CDR3 bases are TGTGCCAGCAGTGACCCGACAGGGGGCGATGAAAAACTGTTTTTT. Its protein product is CASSDPTGGDEKLFF.

This clone showed up just once. The V and J genes are TRBV6-1 and TRBJ2-3, with 8 bases aligning to TRBD2. The CDR3 covers 17 residues. The germline gives CDR1 MNHNS, CDR2 SASEGT. The J segment lost 0 bases and the V segment lost 0 bases, leaving 5 bases of the junction unmatched. The CDR3: CASSEARTSLSTDTQYF. The CDR3 coding sequence is TGTGCCAGCAGTGAAGCCCGGACTAGCCTCAGCACAGATACGCAGTATTTT.

The rearrangement links TRBV19 to TRBJ2-4; weak D call: TRBD2 (6 bases). CDR3 length: 17 amino acids. Germline loops: CDR1 LNHDA, CDR2 SQIVND (reference sequence). The V gene lost 1 base and the J gene lost 2 bases, with 15 bases spanning the gap. CDR3 DNA sequence: TGTGCCAGTAGTATAGGTTTGGATGCGGGGACCAAAAACATTCAGTACTTC. Its translation: CASSIGLDAGTKNIQYF.

The J gene is TRBJ1-1, the V gene TRBV7-9, with D possibly matching TRBD1 (5 bases). Germline V lookup: CDR1 SEHNR, CDR2 FQNEAQ (reference sequence). Trimming removed 5 bases at V and 0 bases at J, with 13 bases between. The CDR3 has 15 amino acids. The CDR3 here is CASSPGGTLNTEAFF. The CDR3 bases are TGTGCCAGCAGCCCGGGTGGGACTCTGAACACTGAAGCTTTCTTT. The whole variable domain, filled in from reference TRBV7-9 and TRBJ1-1, reads DTGVSQNPRHKITKRGQNVTFRCDPISEHNRLYWYRQTLGQGPEFLTYFQNEAQLEKSRLLSDRFSAERPKGSFSTLEIQRTEQGDSAMYLCASSPGGTLNTEAFFGQGTRLTVV.

CDR3 nucleotide sequence: TGTGCCAGCAGCCACCAACAGGGGGAGAACACTGAAGCTTTCTTT. Protein: CASSHQQGENTEAFF. The chain combines TRBV3-1 (or the pseudogene TRBV3-2) with TRBJ1-1, with 8 bases that match TRBD1. Germline V gene sequence: CDR1 LGHDT, CDR2 YNNKEL (reference sequence). The length of the CDR3 is 15 residues. With 3 bases clipped from V and 1 base from J, the junction kept 4 bases outside the gene matches.

This clone was seen once. The V gene is TRBV30, the J gene TRBJ1-6, with D uncertain. The CDR3 runs to 14 residues. The germline V gene encodes CDR1 GTSNPN and CDR2 SVGIG (reference sequence). With 0 bases removed from V and 10 bases from J, the gap between germline ends came to 13 bases. This chain's CDR3 is CAWSVQPPLSPLHF. Here the CDR3 DNA reads TGTGCCTGGAGTGTACAGCCCCCACTCTCACCCCTCCACTTT.

The chain uses TRBV9 and TRBJ1-2; 7 nucleotides line up with TRBD1. Trimming cost V 4 bases and J 1 base; bases outside gene matches: 7. The CDR3 has 15 residues. The germline V gene has CDR1 SGDLS and CDR2 YYNGEE. In DNA form, the CDR3 reads TGTGCCAGCAGCCCGGGACAGACGATTAACTATGGCTACACCTTC. Translating gives CASSPGQTINYGYTF. The variable domain in full, with the rest retrieved from reference TRBV9 and TRBJ1-2, is DSGVTQTPKHLITATGQRVTLRCSPRSGDLSVYWYQQSLDQGLQFLIQYYNGEERAKGNILERFSAQQFPDLHSELNLSSLELGDSALYFCASSPGQTINYGYTFGSGTRLTVV.

V is TRBV6-6 and J is TRBJ1-5; 10 bases agree with TRBD1. The germline V gene has CDR1 MNHNY and CDR2 SVGAGI (reference sequence). Trimming took 7 bases from V and 0 from J; bases not matched to a gene: 15. The CDR3 has 19 amino acids. The CDR3 DNA reads TGTGCCAGCACCTACCGGGACAGGGGTTTAAGCTTTAGCAATCAGCCCCAGCATTTT. It specifies CASTYRDRGLSFSNQPQHF.

The sample holds a few counts of this clone. The rearrangement uses TRBV2 and TRBJ2-7; TRBD2 aligns across 12 bases. The CDR3 runs to 19 residues. Per germline, CDR1 SNHLY and CDR2 FYNNEI. J was trimmed by 3 bases and V by 6 bases; bases with no gene match: 18. The CDR3 loop is CASRVPKTSGSPSGYEQYF. Here the CDR3 DNA reads TGTGCCAGCAGAGTACCTAAGACTAGCGGGAGCCCCTCGGGCTACGAGCAGTACTTC.

This clone was seen a few times. The chain combines TRBV27 with TRBJ1-5; D possibly corresponds to TRBD1 (6 bases). The CDR3 is 14 residues long. Germline V gene lookup returns CDR1 MNHEY and CDR2 SMNVEV (reference sequence). Between the trimmed V and J ends, which lost 8 bases and 3 bases, there was a span of 14 bases. CDR3 region: CASAPGTLNQPQHF. The CDR3 coding sequence is TGTGCCAGCGCCCCCGGGACACTCAATCAGCCCCAGCATTTT.

This chain links TRBV30 with TRBJ1-1; no definite D call. Deletions cut 7 bases from V and 3 bases from J, with 21 bases between. Looked up from germline, CDR1 is GTSNPN and CDR2 is SVGIG (reference sequence). The CDR3 sequence is 15 residues long. The CDR3 protein is CASIDKSRGYTEAFF. CDR3 nucleotide sequence: TGTGCCTCAATAGACAAAAGCCGAGGGTACACTGAAGCTTTCTTT.

The chain couples TRBV7-9 to TRBJ2-3; TRBD2 might be the D (7 bases). This CDR3 has 12 amino acids. Per the germline V gene, CDR1 is SEHNR and CDR2 is FQNEAQ (reference sequence). The V end was cut by 8 bases, the J end by 6 bases, with 12 bases between. CDR3 in amino acids: CASGGAPDTQYF. The CDR3, as DNA: TGTGCCAGCGGGGGGGCCCCCGATACGCAGTATTTT.

The J gene is TRBJ2-3, the V gene TRBV7-9, with 7 bases that match TRBD1. After removal of 3 bases from V and 1 base from J, the junction contained 1 base not matched to a gene. Germline V gene sequence: CDR1 SEHNR, CDR2 FQNEAQ (reference sequence). This CDR3 has 14 residues. CDR3 nucleotide sequence: TGTGCCAGCAGCTTTGGGACAGGCACAGATACGCAGTATTTT. Protein: CASSFGTGTDTQYF.

V gene TRBV20-1 combines with J gene TRBJ2-7; possibly TRBD1 for D (6 bases). Trimming shortened V by 1 base and J by 9 bases, and 10 bases separated the two germline ends. Germline V gives CDR1 DFQATT, CDR2 SNEGSKA (reference sequence). The CDR3 runs 11 residues. The CDR3: CSARAGTLQYF. CDR3 in DNA: TGCAGTGCTAGAGCCGGGACACTGCAGTACTTC.

A remark on this clone: A much bigger clone sits one base away, suggesting this may be a read error. This chain joins TRBV2 and TRBJ1-4; 8 nucleotides align to TRBD1. Germline loops: CDR1 SNHLY, CDR2 FYNNEI. The ends lost 5 bases at V and 0 bases at J; junction bases unmatched: 2. The CDR3 runs 15 residues. CDR3 sequence (DNA): TGTGCCAGCAGTTTGGACAGGGCAACTAATGAAAAACTGTTTTTT. The encoded protein is CASSLDRATNEKLFF.

V usage is TRBV6-2 or TRBV6-3 and J usage is TRBJ2-5, with TRBD1 identical over 7 bases. The CDR3 sequence is 13 residues long. Germline CDR1 MNHEY, CDR2 SVGEGT. With V trimmed by 5 bases and J by 3 bases, 3 bases remained unmatched. The CDR3 coding sequence is TGTGCCAGCAGTCGGGGACAGAAAGAGACCCAGTACTTC. It yields the protein CASSRGQKETQYF.

This clone was counted a single time. The chain joins TRBV5-1 to TRBJ2-1, with unresolved D. Germline CDR1 reads SGHRS; CDR2 reads YFSETQ. CDR3 length: 14 amino acids. V lost 1 base, J lost 6 bases, and 11 bases lay in between. This CDR3 is CASSLHGPINEQFF. The CDR3 region has the DNA TGCGCCAGCAGCTTGCATGGGCCGATCAATGAGCAGTTCTTC.

The V gene is TRBV4-1, the J gene TRBJ2-7, with 8 bases aligning to TRBD1. CDR1 MGHRA and CDR2 YSYEKL come from the germline V gene. The length of the CDR3 is 16 residues. The ends lost 3 bases at V and 5 bases at J; junction bases unmatched: 12. The CDR3 DNA reads as TGCGCCAGCAGCCAGTCCAGCGGCAGGGGGCTGAACGAGCAGTACTTC. Residues: CASSQSSGRGLNEQYF.